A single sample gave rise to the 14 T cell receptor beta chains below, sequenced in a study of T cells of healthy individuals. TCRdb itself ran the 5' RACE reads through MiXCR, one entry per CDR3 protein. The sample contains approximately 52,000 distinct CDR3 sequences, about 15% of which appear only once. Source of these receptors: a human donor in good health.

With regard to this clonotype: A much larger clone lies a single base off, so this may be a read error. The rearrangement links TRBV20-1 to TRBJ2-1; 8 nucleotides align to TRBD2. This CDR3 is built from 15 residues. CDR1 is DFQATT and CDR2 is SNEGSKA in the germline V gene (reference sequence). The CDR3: CSAARASGSYNGQFF. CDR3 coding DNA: TGCAGTGCCGCAAGGGCTAGCGGGTCCTACAATGGGCAGTTCTTC.

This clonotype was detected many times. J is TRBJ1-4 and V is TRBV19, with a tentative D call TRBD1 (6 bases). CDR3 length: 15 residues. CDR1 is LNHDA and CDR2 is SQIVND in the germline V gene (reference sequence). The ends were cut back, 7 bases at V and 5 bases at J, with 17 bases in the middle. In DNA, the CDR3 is TGTGCCAGTATCAGTGGGGACAAAGTCAATGAAAAACTGTTTTTT. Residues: CASISGDKVNEKLFF. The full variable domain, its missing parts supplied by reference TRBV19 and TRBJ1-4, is DGGITQSPKYLFRKEGQNVTLSCEQNLNHDAMYWYRQDPGQGLRLIYYSQIVNDFQKGDIAEGYSVSREKKESFPLTVTSAQKNPTAFYLCASISGDKVNEKLFFGSGTQLSVL.

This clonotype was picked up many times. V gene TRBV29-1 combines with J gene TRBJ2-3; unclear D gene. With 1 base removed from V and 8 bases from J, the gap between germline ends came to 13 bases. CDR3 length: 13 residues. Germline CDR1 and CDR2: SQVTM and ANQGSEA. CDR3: CSVEGLDQVTQYF. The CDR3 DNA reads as TGCAGCGTTGAAGGGCTAGATCAAGTTACGCAGTATTTT.

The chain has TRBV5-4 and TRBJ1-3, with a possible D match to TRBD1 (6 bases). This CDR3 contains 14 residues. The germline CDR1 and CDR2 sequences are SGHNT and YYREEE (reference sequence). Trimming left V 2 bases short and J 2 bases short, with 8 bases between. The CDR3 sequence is CASSLRGAGNTIYF. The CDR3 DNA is TGTGCCAGCAGCTTAAGGGGGGCTGGAAACACCATATATTTT.

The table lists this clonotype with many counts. CDR3 sequence: CASSEDRAYYTEAFF. The CDR3 region has the DNA TGTGCCAGCAGCGAGGACAGGGCCTACTACACTGAAGCTTTCTTT. J is TRBJ1-1 and V is TRBV7-9; 8 bases match TRBD1. The V segment lost 5 bases and the J segment 3 bases; nucleotides outside the gene matches: 8. Looked up from germline, CDR1 is SEHNR and CDR2 is FQNEAQ (reference sequence). This CDR3 contains 15 residues.

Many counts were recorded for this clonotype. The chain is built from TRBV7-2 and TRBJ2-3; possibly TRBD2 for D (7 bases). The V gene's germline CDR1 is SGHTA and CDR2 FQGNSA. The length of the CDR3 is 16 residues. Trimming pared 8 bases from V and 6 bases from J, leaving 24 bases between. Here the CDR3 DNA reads TGTGCCAGCTCCTCGTTAGGGGGAGGGCCGTTTGATACGCAGTATTTT. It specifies CASSSLGGGPFDTQYF.

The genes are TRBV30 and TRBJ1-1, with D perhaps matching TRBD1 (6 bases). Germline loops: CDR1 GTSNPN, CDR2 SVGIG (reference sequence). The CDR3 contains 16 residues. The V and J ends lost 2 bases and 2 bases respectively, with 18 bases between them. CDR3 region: CAWSNRAGAINTEAFF. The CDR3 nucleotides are TGTGCCTGGAGTAACCGGGCAGGGGCTATCAACACTGAAGCTTTCTTT.

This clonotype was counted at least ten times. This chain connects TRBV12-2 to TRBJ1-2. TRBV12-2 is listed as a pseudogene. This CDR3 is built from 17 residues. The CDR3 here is CASRLAPTRALDYGYTF. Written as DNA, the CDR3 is TGTGCAAGTCGCTTAGCGCCAACAAGGGCTTTAGACTATGGCTACACCTTC.

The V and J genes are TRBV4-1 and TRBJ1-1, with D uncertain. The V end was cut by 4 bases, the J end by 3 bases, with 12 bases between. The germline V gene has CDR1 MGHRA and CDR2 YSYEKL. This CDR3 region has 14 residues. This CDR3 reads CASSLEPGHTEAFF. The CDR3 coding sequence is TGCGCCAGCAGCCTAGAGCCCGGGCACACTGAAGCTTTCTTT.

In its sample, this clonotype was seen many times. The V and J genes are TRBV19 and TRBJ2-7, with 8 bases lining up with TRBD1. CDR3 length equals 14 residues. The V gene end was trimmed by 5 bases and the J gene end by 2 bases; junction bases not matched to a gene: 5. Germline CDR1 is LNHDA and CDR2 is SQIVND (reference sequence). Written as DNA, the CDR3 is TGTGCCAGTAGTCGATCGGGACAGGCCTACGAGCAGTACTTC. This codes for CASSRSGQAYEQYF.

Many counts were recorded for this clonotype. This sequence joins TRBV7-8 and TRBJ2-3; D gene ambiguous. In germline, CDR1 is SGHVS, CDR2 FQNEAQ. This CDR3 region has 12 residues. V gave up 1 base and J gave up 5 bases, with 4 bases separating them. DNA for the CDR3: TGTGCCAGCAGCTTAGACCGAGATACGCAGTATTTT. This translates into CASSLDRDTQYF.

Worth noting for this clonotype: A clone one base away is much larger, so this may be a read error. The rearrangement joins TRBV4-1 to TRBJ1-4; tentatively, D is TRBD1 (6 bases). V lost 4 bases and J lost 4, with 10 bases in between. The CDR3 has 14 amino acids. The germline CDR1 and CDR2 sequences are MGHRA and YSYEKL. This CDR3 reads CASSPGHGNEKLFF. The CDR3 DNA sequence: TGCGCCAGCAGCCCGGGACATGGTAATGAAAAACTGTTTTTT.

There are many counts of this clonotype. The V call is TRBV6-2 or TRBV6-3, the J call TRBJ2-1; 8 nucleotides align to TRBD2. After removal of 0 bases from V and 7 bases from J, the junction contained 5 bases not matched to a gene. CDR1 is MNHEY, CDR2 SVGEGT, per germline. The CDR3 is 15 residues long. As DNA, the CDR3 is TGTGCCAGCAGTTACTCAGCGGGAGTCGGGAATGAGCAGTTCTTC. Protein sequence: CASSYSAGVGNEQFF.

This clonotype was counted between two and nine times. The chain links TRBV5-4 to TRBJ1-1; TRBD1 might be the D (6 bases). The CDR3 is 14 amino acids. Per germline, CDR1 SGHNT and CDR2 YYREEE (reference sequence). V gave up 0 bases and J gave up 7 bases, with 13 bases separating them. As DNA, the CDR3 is TGTGCCAGCAGCTTGGAACAGGGAAGGGTTGAAGCTTTCTTT. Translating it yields CASSLEQGRVEAFF.